This T cell receptor beta chain is drawn from a study of cytomegalovirus exposure and HLA in healthy donors (dated by TCRdb to between 2016 and 2019). A note on the overall study: An earlier analysis of around 600 of the donors reported about 290 Gb of sequence data and approximately 110 million unique TCR beta sequences from around 200 million T cells. Donor age, sex, ethnicity and CMV serostatus were collected together with the repertoire data. Both class I and class II loci were covered by HLA typing, at four-digit resolution. High-throughput TCR immunosequencing, statistical association of individual TCRs with disease status, and machine learning were combined to predict cytomegalovirus infection status. The study aimed to test whether cataloging public T cell receptors could reveal signatures of past pathogen exposure. To decide whether each TCR beta V gene segment behaved as functional or pseudogenic, an earlier analysis of some 570 of the donors relied on high-throughput TCR beta sequencing. The later analysis used no new phenotypic data to find candidate immune exposures, relying instead on TCR beta sequences and their occurrence across donors. Roughly 5 DR-DQ haplotypes were handled as single units for association and clustering because linkage in the cohort was strong. A later genetic analysis took genome-wide SNP genotypes for about three fifths of the roughly 700 donors and used that subset as a discovery cohort. Along with the roughly 610-subject first cohort, a separate validation cohort of over 90 different subjects was used. A later analysis re-analyzed previously published TCR beta repertoires from 550 to 700 donors and added high-resolution HLA genotyping to study TCR occurrence patterns. All discovery cohort repertoires had been generated on a single sequencing platform. Of the roughly 410 genotyped donors, approximately 81% were placed in the genetic ancestry cluster associated with self-reported Caucasian donors. Across 398 genotyped donors of the cohort, an average of about 240,000 unique TCR beta nucleotide sequences per donor were sequenced, and 15% to 20% of those sequences were non-productive. The number of donors typed differed by locus, with about 629-630 for A, B, C, DRB1 and DQB1, more than 500 for DQA1, about 610 for DPA1, and some 470 for DPB1. Roughly 300 gigabases of sequencing data and around 80 million unique TCR sequences made up an early release that covered approximately 700 HLA-typed donors. The study used immunosequencing to profile the T cell repertoires of more than 650 subjects and linked those repertoires to cytomegalovirus serostatus.

The cohort comprised 710 or so healthy bone marrow donors. At the time of sampling, every cohort member was nominally healthy, though immune exposures that went unrecorded were likely present. The donor tested CMV seropositive and was one of the 289 seropositive cohort members. A peripheral blood sample was collected from each donor, and TCR beta sequencing was performed on peripheral blood mononuclear cells. Genomic DNA was extracted from the blood cell samples with the Qiagen DNeasy Blood Extraction Kit. In regard to this clone: No cognate antigen has been identified for it.

Library preparation was by the immunoSEQ multiplex PCR assay. For the multiplex PCR, a mixture combining 60 forward primers for TCR Vbeta segments and 13 reverse primers for TCR Jbeta segments was used. A multiplex PCR assay on genomic DNA amplified the CDR3 region of rearranged TCR beta genes. The amplified TCR beta libraries were sequenced on the Illumina HiSeq System as 87-base-pair reads. The original pipeline was this. Across the 670 or so repertoires, a later analysis counted tens of millions of unique TCR beta chains, approximately 12 million of which were shared by at least two donors. To remove PCR and sequencing errors, raw reads were error-corrected and collapsed into unique sequences using a nearest-neighbor algorithm that merged closely related sequences. To assign V, D and J gene segments, CDR3 sequences were aligned to IMGT reference sequences. Each retained sequence needed at least a six-nucleotide match to both a V gene segment and a J gene segment. Rearrangements were called productive when the CDR3 lacked stop codons and stayed in frame with V and J; all others were non-productive. Following IMGT convention, CDR3 was defined as the stretch from the second conserved V-encoded cysteine up to the conserved J-encoded phenylalanine. In an earlier analysis of roughly 610 of the donors, sequences lacking an unambiguous match to a single V gene segment were excluded. In an earlier analysis of 587 of the donors, V segments were called functional above 56.7% productive rearrangements and were called segregating when the between-donor standard deviation exceeded 5%. A statistical classification framework was built to diagnose cytomegalovirus status from the catalog of TCR beta chain sequences. In a later analysis, V and J genes were assigned by comparing TCR nucleotide sequences against IMGT/GENE-DB human TR gene sequences. In a later analysis, CDR3 sequences and most-parsimonious VDJ recombination scenarios were assigned using the TCRdist pipeline. In a later analysis, every TCR beta chain was defined by the combination of its CDR3 amino acid sequence and its V-gene family, and reads without a unique V-gene family were dropped. As a way to deal with suspected cross-contamination and a sequencing artifact, a later analysis dropped 500 to 700 nucleotide sequences that were highly shared and had low generation probability. A later analysis calculated a clonal expansion index for each public chain from normalized within-repertoire ranks of inferred template counts. In a later analysis, generation probabilities were computed using a VDJ recombination model fitted to out-of-frame rearrangements, and the results were checked against IGoR. Hypergeometric tests were used in a later analysis to score TCR-TCR, TCR-HLA and TCR-CMV co-occurrence, with a repertoire-size bias correction applied to the TCR pairs. False discovery rates were estimated in a later analysis by permuting HLA or CMV assignments 20 times. In a later analysis, co-occurring TCRs were grouped using DBSCAN, with TCRdist sequence similarity added in when clustering inside HLA-allele-positive subsets. Repertoires with fewer than 30,000 or more than 120,000 public chains were left out of co-occurrence clustering, as were about 5 repertoires with anomalous nucleotide sharing. This is the immuneACCESS table as TCRdb keeps it, with only in-frame sequences that have V and J called. A part of the clones is gone; compared with another copy, unresolved V genes explain less than half, and the rest is unexplained. That table furnishes V, J and clone size, whereas the DNA furnished D and trimming. This sample's listing comprises about 34,000 clones. The top ten clones comprise about 1.9% of the sample.

Overall study outcomes, separate from this receptor: The earlier analysis of about 600 of the donors excluded seventeen rarely observed V segments, including chromosome 9 orphons, because counts were too low. The classifier was reported to diagnose cytomegalovirus status with high specificity and sensitivity in both the original and validation cohorts. A cluster of highly shared sequence variants was judged likely to be a technical artifact of the sequencing pipeline. Across donors, most TCR sequences were observed very rarely, whereas some public TCRs were present in many individuals. Broadly in line with IMGT annotations, most TCR beta V segments showed up in productive rearrangements about 87% or about 30% of the time in an earlier analysis of several hundred of the donors. Because the 87-base-pair reads could not distinguish some IMGT-functional V segments, including TRBV6-2 and TRBV6-3, those segments were excluded. Roughly uniform sequencing depth across donors was assumed in presence/absence analyses, although this assumption may not hold. The study gave a list of under 200 TCR beta chains associated with cytomegalovirus. Linkage disequilibrium might explain the correlated functional status among segregating V segments, but an unknown experimental factor could not be ruled out. A later analysis associated about 18,000 TCR beta sequences with specific HLA alleles at a false discovery rate of 0.05. Because HLA typing was unavailable for some donors at each locus, only the typed subset was used in association tests. This cohort had only TCR beta chains sequenced, and the lack of alpha or paired-chain data limited which features could be detected. A further reported finding was that TCR beta sequences accurately predicted the HLA-A and HLA-B alleles for most subjects in the first cohort. Compared with equally common non-associated chains, HLA-associated TCR beta chains in a later analysis were more clonally expanded and had lower generation probabilities. In a later genetic analysis, a missense DCLRE1C variant was associated with V-gene and J-gene trimming of TCR beta chains, and the association was replicated in an independent cohort. In a later analysis, TCR association rates were found to vary across HLA loci, with the most associated TCRs seen for DRB1 alleles and the fewest for HLA-C alleles. For the cohort, immune exposure information was limited to CMV serostatus. According to a later analysis, parvovirus B19, influenza, CMV and Epstein-Barr virus appeared linked to several top co-occurrence clusters. When HLA alleles, especially DR and DQ, strongly co-occurred, TCR associations were difficult to assign to individual alleles. The authors suggested that the approach could potentially be extended to other disease states and immunological phenotypes. In a later analysis, most CMV-associated TCR beta chains were found to appear HLA-restricted, with HLA associations seemingly driven largely by CMV exposure. A later genetic analysis reported fewer N-insertions in productive TCRs among donors in an Asian-associated ancestry cluster than the approximately 670-donor mean. A few of the identified cytomegalovirus-associated TCR beta chains were confirmed in vitro to be specific for cytomegalovirus antigens.

Trimming costs V 3 bases and J 7 bases, and their ends lie 13 bases apart. In the germline V gene, CDR1 corresponds to SGHVS and CDR2 to FQNEAQ. The CDR3 holds 14 amino acids from the cysteine to the phenylalanine. Just CDR3 DNA is preserved here, 42 bases in frame from base 1. The sequence was obtained from a woman between 40 and 55 years old in good health and CMV-seropositive. The sequence joins TRBV7-8 to TRBJ2-1; the D gene is perhaps TRBD2, on 6 matching bases. The sequenced sample consisted of PBMCs. DNA sequence: TGTGCCAGCAGCTTTCCCGGGACTTCTAATGAGCAGTTCTTC. The encoded protein is CASSFPGTSNEQFF. The CDR3 plus the reference TRBV7-8 and TRBJ2-1 genes for the other parts give the full variable domain: GAGVSQSPRYKVAKRGQDVALRCDPISGHVSLFWYQQALGQGPEFLTYFQNEAQLDKSGLPSDRFFAERPEGSVSTLKIQRTQQEDSAVYLCASSFPGTSNEQFFGPGTRLTVL.